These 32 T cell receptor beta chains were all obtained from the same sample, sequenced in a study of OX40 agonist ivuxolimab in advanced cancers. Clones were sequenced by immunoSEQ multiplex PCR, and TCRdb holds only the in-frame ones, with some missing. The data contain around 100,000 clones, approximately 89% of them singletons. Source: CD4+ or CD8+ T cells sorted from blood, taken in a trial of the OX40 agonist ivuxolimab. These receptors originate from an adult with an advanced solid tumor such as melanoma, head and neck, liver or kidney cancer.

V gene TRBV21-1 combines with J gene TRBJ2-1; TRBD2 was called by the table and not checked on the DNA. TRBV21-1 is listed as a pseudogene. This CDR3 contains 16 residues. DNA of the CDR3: TGTGCCAGCAGCAAAGTACCGCGGGAGGGCCCCAATGAGCAGTTCTTC. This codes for CASSKVPREGPNEQFF.

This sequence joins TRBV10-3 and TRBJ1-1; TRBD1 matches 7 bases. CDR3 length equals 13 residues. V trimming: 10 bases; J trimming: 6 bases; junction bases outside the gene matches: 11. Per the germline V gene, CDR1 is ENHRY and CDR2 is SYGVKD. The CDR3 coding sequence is TGTGCCACCAGGGACAGCGTTTCAGCTGAAGCTTTCTTT. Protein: CATRDSVSAEAFF.

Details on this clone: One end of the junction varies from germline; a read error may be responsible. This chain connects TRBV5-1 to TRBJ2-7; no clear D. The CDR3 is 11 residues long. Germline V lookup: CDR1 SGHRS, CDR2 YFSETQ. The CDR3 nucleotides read TGTGCCAGCAGTTACGACTACGAGCAGTACTTC. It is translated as CASSYDYEQYF.

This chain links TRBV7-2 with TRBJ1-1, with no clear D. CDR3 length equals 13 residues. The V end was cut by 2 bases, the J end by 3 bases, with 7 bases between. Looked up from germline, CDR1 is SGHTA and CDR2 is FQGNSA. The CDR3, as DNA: TGTGCCAGCAGCTTAAGGGCGGACACTGAAGCTTTCTTT. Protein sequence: CASSLRADTEAFF.

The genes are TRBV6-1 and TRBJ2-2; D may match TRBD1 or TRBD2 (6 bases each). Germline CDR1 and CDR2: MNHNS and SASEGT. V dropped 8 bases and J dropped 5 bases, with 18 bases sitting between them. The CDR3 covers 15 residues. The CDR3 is CASLAPRGGTGELFF. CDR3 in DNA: TGTGCCAGCCTAGCGCCTAGAGGGGGGACCGGGGAGCTGTTTTTT.

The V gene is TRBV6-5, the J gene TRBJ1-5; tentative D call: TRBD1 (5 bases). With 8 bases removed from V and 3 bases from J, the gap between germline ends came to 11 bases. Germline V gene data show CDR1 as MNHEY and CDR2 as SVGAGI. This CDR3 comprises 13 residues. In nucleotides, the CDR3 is TGTGCCAGCGGAGCAGGGAACAATCAGCCCCAGCATTTT. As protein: CASGAGNNQPQHF.

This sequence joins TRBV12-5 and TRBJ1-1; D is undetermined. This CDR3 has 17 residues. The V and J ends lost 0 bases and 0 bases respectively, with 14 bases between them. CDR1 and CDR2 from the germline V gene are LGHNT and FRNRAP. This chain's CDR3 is CASGLVRFPYMNTEAFF. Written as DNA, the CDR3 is TGTGCTAGTGGTTTGGTACGGTTCCCGTATATGAACACTGAAGCTTTCTTT.

CDR3 residues: CASSRTSGSNTGELFF. For the CDR3, the DNA is TGTGCCAGCAGCAGGACTAGCGGGTCGAACACCGGGGAGCTGTTTTTT. V is TRBV7-3 and J is TRBJ2-2; 11 nucleotides match TRBD2. CDR1 is SGHTA and CDR2 is FQGTGA in the germline V gene. V lost 5 bases, J lost 0 bases, and 2 bases stayed unmatched. This CDR3 comprises 16 residues.

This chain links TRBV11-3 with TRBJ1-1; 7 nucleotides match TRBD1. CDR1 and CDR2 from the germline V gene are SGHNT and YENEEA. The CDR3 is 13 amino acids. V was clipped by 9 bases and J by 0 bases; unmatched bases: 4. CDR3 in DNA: TGTGCCAGTTCGGGACAGCTGAACACTGAAGCTTTCTTT. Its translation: CASSGQLNTEAFF.

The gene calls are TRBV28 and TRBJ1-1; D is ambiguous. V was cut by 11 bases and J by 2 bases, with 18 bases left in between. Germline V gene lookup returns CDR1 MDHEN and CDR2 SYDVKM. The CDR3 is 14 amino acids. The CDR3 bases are TGTGCCCTCCATAGTCCCGGCTCAAACACTGAAGCTTTCTTT. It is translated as CALHSPGSNTEAFF.

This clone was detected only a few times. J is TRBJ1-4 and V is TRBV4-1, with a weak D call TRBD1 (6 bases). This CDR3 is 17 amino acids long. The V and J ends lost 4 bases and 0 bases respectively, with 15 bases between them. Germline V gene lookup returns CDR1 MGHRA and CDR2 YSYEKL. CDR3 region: CASSLQGPPATNEKLFF. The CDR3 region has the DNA TGCGCCAGCAGCCTACAGGGCCCGCCTGCAACTAATGAAAAACTGTTTTTT.

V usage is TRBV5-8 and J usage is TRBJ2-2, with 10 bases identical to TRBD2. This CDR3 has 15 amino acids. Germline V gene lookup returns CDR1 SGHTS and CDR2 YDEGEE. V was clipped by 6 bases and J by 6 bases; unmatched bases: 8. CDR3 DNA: TGTGCCAGCACCGAATGGGGACTAGCGCCCGGGGAGCTGTTTTTT. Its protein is CASTEWGLAPGELFF.

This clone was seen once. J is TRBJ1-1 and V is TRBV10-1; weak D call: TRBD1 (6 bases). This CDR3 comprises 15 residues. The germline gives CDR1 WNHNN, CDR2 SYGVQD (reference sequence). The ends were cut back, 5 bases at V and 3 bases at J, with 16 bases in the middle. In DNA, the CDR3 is TGCGCCAGCAGTAAGGGTGGGCCAGGGGACACTGAAGCTTTCTTT. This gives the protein CASSKGGPGDTEAFF.

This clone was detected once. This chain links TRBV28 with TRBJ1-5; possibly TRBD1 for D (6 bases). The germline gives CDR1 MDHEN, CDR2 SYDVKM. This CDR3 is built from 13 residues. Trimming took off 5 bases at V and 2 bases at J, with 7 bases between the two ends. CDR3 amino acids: CASSRQGNQPQHF. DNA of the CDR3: TGTGCCAGCAGTAGACAGGGCAATCAGCCCCAGCATTTT.

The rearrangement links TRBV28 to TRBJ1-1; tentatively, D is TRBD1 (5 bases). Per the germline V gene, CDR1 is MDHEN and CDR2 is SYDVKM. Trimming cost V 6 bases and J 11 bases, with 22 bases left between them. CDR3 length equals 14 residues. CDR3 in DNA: TGTGCCAGCAGGACTGCCGGGACGACGCCGGGGGCTTTCTTT. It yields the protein CASRTAGTTPGAFF.

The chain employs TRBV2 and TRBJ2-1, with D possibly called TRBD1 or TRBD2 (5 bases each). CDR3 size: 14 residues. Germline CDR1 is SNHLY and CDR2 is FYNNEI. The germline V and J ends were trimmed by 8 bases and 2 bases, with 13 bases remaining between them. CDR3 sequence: CASGGRLAYNEQFF. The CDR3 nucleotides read TGTGCCAGCGGGGGACGCCTTGCCTACAATGAGCAGTTCTTC.

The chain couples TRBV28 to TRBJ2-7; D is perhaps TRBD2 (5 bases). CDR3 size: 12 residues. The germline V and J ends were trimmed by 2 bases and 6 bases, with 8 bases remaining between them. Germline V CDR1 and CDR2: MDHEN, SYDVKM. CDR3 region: CASSLNGGEQYF. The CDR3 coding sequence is TGTGCCAGCAGTTTAAACGGAGGCGAGCAGTACTTC.

This chain's CDR3 is CASSPGTSIYEQYF. The CDR3 region has the DNA TGTGCCAGCTCACCAGGGACTAGCATCTACGAGCAGTACTTC. J is TRBJ2-7 and V is TRBV18, with TRBD2 matching 9 bases. The CDR3 covers 14 residues. V trimming: 2 bases; J trimming: 3 bases; junction bases outside the gene matches: 2. The germline V gene encodes CDR1 KGHSH and CDR2 LQKENI.

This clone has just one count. The chain's CDR3 is CASSAQGSGNTIYF. The CDR3 coding sequence is TGTGCCAGCAGCGCGCAGGGGAGCGGAAACACCATATATTTT. The chain uses TRBV7-8 and TRBJ1-3; a possible D gene is TRBD1 (6 bases). The CDR3 contains 14 residues. Germline loops: CDR1 SGHVS, CDR2 FQNEAQ. V was shortened by 5 bases and J by 4 bases, with 12 bases between the two germline ends. Filled out from reference TRBV7-8 and TRBJ1-3, the complete variable domain reads GAGVSQSPRYKVAKRGQDVALRCDPISGHVSLFWYQQALGQGPEFLTYFQNEAQLDKSGLPSDRFFAERPEGSVSTLKIQRTQQEDSAVYLCASSAQGSGNTIYFGEGSWLTVV.

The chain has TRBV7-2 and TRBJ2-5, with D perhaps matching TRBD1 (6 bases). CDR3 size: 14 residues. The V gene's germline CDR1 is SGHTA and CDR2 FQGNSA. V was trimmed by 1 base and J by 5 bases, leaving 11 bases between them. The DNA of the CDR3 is TGTGCCAGCAGCTTAGAACAGGGCTGGGAGACCCAGTACTTC. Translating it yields CASSLEQGWETQYF.

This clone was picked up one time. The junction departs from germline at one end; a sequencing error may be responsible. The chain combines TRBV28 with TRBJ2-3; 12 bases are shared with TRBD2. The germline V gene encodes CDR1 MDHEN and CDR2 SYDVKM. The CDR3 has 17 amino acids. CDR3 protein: CASSSTMTSGSKDTQYF. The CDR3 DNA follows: TGTGCCAGCAGTTCAACTATGACTAGCGGGAGCAAAGATACGCAGTATTTT.

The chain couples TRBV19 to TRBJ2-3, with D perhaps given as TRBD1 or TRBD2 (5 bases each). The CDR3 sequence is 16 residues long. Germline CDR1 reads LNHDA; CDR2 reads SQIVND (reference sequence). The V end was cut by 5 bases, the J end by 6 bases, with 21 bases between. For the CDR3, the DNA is TGTGCCAGTAGTCCCTTAAGGGACCCACTGAGGGATACGCAGTATTTT. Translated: CASSPLRDPLRDTQYF.

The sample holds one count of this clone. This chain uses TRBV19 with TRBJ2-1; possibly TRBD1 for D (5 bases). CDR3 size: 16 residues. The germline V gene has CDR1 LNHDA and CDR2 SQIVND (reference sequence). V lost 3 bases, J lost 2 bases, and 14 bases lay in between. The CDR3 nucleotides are TGTGCCAGTAGTATGGGGCGTGATCGGCCCTACAATGAGCAGTTCTTC. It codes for CASSMGRDRPYNEQFF. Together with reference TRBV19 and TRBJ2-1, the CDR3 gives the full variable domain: DGGITQSPKYLFRKEGQNVTLSCEQNLNHDAMYWYRQDPGQGLRLIYYSQIVNDFQKGDIAEGYSVSREKKESFPLTVTSAQKNPTAFYLCASSMGRDRPYNEQFFGPGTRLTVL.

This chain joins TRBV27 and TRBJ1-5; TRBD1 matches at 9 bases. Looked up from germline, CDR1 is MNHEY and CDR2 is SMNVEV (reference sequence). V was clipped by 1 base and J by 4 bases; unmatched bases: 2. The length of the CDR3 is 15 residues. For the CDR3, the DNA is TGTGCCAGCAGTTTATGGACAGGGGAAAATCAGCCCCAGCATTTT. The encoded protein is CASSLWTGENQPQHF.

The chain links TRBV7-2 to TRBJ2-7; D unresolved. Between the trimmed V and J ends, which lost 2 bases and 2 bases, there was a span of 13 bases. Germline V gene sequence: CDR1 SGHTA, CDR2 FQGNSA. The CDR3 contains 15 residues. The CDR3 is CASSLNWATPYEQYF. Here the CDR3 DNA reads TGTGCCAGCAGCTTAAATTGGGCAACCCCCTACGAGCAGTACTTC.

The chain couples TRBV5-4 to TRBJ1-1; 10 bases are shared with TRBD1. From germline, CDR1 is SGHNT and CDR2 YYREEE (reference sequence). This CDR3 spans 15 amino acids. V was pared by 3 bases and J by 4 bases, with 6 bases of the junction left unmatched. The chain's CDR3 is CASSSSGTGATEAFF. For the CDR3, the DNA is TGTGCCAGCAGCTCCAGCGGGACAGGGGCCACTGAAGCTTTCTTT.

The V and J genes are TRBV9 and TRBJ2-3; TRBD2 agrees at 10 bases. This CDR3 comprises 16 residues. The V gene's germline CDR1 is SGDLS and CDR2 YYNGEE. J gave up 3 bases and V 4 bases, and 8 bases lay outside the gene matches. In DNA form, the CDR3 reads TGTGCCAGCAGCACCCGGACTAGCGGAGGTACAGATACGCAGTATTTT. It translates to CASSTRTSGGTDTQYF.

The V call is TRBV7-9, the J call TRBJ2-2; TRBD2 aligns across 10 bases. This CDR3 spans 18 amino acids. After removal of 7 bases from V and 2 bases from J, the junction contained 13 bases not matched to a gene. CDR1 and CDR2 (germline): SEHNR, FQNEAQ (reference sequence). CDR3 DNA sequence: TGTGCCAGCATCACGTGGGCTAGCGGGAGTGGTAACACCGGGGAGCTGTTTTTT. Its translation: CASITWASGSGNTGELFF. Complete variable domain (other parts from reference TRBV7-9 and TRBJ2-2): DTGVSQNPRHKITKRGQNVTFRCDPISEHNRLYWYRQTLGQGPEFLTYFQNEAQLEKSRLLSDRFSAERPKGSFSTLEIQRTEQGDSAMYLCASITWASGSGNTGELFFGEGSRLTVL.

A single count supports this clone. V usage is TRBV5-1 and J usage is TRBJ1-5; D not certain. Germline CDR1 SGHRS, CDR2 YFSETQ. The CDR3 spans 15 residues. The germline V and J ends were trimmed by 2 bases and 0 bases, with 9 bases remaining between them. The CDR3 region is CASSLGGYSNQPQHF. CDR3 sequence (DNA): TGCGCCAGCAGCTTAGGAGGTTATAGCAATCAGCCCCAGCATTTT.

CDR3 in DNA: TGTGCCAGCAGAGCCGATGGAATCACTGAAGCTTTCTTT. It translates to CASRADGITEAFF. V is TRBV6-5 and J is TRBJ1-1; D is uncertain. V was pared by 6 bases and J by 4 bases, with 12 bases between. Looked up from germline, CDR1 is MNHEY and CDR2 is SVGAGI. The CDR3 runs 13 residues.

The CDR3 sequence is CASSLGEGTYSNQPQHF. DNA for the CDR3: TGTGCCAGCAGCTTGGGTGAAGGGACATATAGCAATCAGCCCCAGCATTTT. V is TRBV5-6 and J is TRBJ1-5; weak D call: TRBD1 (6 bases). V was cut by 0 bases and J by 0 bases, with 13 bases left in between. The CDR3 is 17 residues long. The germline V gene encodes CDR1 SGHDT and CDR2 YYEEEE.

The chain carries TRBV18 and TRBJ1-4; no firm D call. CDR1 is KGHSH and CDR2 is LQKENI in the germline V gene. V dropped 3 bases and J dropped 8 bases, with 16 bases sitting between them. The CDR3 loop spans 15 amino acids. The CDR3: CASSPSFDVREKLFF. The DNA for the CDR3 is TGTGCCAGCTCACCGTCTTTTGACGTCCGGGAAAAACTGTTTTTT.